The clone carrying this TCR beta chain appeared a single time. V lost 0 bases, J lost 0 bases, and 10 bases lay in between. This CDR3 has 16 residues. Germline assignment: CDR1 SGDLS and CDR2 YYNGEE. The data were taken from a study of CD4 and CD8 cells across lung adenocarcinoma regions. Localized lung adenocarcinoma, a non-small cell lung cancer, affected the donors. TCRdb independently ran MiXCR on the PCR reads; one entry per CDR3 protein. The sample records about 19,000 distinct CDR3 sequences, about 50% being singletons. This clonotype originated in a male donor with lung adenocarcinoma. The CD4 and CD8 labels of this study may be unreliable. The rearrangement uses TRBV9 and TRBJ2-1; D is undetermined. The specimen sequenced was CD8+ T cells from the margin of a lung tumor. The chain's CDR3 is CASSVGAEISYNEQFF. CDR3 sequence (DNA): TGTGCCAGCAGCGTAGGTGCGGAGATCTCCTACAATGAGCAGTTCTTC.